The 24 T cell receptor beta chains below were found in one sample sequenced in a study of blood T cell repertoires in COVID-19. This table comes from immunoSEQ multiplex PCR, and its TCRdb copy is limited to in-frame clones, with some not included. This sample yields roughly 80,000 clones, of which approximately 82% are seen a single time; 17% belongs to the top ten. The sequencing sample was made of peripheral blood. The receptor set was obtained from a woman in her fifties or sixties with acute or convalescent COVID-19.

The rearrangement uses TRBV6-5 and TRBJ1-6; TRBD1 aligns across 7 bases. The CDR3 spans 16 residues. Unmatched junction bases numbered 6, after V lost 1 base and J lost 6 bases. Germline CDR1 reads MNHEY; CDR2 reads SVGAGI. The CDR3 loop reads CASSYLPGQINSPLHF. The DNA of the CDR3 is TGTGCCAGCAGTTACTTACCGGGACAGATTAATTCACCCCTCCACTTT.

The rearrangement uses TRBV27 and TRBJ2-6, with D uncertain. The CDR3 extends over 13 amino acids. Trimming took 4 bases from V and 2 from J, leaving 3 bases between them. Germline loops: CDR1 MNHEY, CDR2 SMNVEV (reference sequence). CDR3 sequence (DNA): TGTGCCAGCAGTTCTCCTGGGGCCAACGTCCTGACTTTC. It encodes CASSSPGANVLTF.

For the CDR3, the DNA is TGTGCCAGTACCCTGGGGGGTGTGACCGGGGAGCTGTTTTTT. Protein sequence: CASTLGGVTGELFF. The chain links TRBV19 to TRBJ2-2, with D possibly matching TRBD2 (6 bases). Germline CDR1 LNHDA, CDR2 SQIVND (reference sequence). CDR3 length: 14 residues. V dropped 7 bases and J dropped 5 bases, with 14 bases sitting between them. The variable domain in full, completed from reference TRBV19 and TRBJ2-2, reads DGGITQSPKYLFRKEGQNVTLSCEQNLNHDAMYWYRQDPGQGLRLIYYSQIVNDFQKGDIAEGYSVSREKKESFPLTVTSAQKNPTAFYLCASTLGGVTGELFFGEGSRLTVL.

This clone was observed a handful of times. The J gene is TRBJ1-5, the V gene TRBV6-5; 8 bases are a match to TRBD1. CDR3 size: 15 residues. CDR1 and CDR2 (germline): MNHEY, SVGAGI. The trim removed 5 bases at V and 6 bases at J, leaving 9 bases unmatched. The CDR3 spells CASSSRQGPGQPQHF. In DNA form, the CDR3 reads TGTGCCAGCAGTAGTAGACAGGGGCCGGGTCAGCCCCAGCATTTT.

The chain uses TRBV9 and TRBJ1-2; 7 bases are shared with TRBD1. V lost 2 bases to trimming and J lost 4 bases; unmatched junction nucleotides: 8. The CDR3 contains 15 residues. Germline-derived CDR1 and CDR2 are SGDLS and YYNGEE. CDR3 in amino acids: CASSVGQDLGYGYTF. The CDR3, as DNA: TGTGCCAGCAGCGTTGGACAGGATTTAGGCTATGGCTACACCTTC.

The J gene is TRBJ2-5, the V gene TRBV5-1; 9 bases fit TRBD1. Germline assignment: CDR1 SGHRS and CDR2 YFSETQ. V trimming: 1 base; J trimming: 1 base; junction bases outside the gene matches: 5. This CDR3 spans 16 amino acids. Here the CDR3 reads CASSLTVGQGQETQYF. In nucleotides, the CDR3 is TGCGCCAGCAGCTTGACGGTGGGACAGGGCCAAGAGACCCAGTACTTC.

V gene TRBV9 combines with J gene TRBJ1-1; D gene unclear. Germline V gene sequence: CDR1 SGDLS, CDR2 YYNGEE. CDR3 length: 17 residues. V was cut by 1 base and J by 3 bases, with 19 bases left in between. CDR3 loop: CASSVKISEKIDTEAFF. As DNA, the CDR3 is TGTGCCAGCAGCGTAAAGATATCCGAAAAGATAGACACTGAAGCTTTCTTT.

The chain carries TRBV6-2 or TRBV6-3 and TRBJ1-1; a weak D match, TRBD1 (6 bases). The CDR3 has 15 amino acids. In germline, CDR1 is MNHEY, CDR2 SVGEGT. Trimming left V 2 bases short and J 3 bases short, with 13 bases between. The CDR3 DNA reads TGTGCCAGCAGTTACAGGACAGAACCTGACACTGAAGCTTTCTTT. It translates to CASSYRTEPDTEAFF.

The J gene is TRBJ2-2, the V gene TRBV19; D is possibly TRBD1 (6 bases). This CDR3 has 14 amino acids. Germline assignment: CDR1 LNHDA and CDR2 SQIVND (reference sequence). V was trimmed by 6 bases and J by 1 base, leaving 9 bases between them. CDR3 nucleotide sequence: TGTGCCAGTAGGCGACAGGAGAACACCGGGGAGCTGTTTTTT. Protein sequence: CASRRQENTGELFF.

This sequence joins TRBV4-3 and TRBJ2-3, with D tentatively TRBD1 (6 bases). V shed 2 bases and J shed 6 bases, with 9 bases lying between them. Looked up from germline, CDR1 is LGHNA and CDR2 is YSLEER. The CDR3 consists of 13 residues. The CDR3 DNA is TGCGCCAGCAGCCAAACAGGGTCCGATACGCAGTATTTT. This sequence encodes CASSQTGSDTQYF.

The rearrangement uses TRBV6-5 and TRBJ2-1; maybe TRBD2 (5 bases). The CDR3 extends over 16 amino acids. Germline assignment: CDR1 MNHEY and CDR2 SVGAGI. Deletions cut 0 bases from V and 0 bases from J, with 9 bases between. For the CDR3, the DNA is TGTGCCAGCAGTTACTCATCGGGGAGCTCCTACAATGAGCAGTTCTTC. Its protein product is CASSYSSGSSYNEQFF.

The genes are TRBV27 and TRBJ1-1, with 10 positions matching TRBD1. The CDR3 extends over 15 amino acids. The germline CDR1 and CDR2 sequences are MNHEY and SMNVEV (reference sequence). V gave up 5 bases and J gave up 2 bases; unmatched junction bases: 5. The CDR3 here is CASSLGTGENTEAFF. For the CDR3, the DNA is TGTGCCAGCAGTCTAGGGACAGGGGAAAACACTGAAGCTTTCTTT.

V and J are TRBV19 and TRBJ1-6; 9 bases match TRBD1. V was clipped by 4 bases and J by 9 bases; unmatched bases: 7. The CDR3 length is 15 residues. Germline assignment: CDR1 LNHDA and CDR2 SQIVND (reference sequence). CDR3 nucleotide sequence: TGTGCCAGTAGTAGCCTCACAGGGGGCAGTTCACCCCTCCACTTT. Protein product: CASSSLTGGSSPLHF.

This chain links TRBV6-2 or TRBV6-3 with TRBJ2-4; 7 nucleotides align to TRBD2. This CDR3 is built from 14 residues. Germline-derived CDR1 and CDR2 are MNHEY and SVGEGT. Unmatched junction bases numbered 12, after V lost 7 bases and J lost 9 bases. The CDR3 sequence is CASTPGGGVGIQYF. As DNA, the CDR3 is TGTGCCAGCACCCCCGGCGGGGGAGTGGGCATTCAGTACTTC.

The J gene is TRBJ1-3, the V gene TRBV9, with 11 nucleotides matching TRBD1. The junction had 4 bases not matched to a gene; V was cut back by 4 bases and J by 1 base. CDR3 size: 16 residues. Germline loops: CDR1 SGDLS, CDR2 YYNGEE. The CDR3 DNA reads TGTGCCAGCAGCCACCGGGACAGGGGGTCTGGAAACACCATATATTTT. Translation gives CASSHRDRGSGNTIYF.

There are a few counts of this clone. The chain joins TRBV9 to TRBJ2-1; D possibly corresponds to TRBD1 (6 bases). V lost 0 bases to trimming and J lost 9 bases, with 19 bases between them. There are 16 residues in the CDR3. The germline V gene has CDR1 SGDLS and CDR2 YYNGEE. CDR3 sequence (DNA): TGTGCCAGCAGCGTAGGACCCCAAGGGGACAAAGGTGAGCAGTTCTTC. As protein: CASSVGPQGDKGEQFF.

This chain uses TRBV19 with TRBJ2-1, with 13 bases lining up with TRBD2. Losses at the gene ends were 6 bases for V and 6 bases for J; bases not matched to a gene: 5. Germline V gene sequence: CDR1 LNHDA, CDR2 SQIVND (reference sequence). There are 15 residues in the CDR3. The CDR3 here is CASSPTSGRANEQFF. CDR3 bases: TGTGCCAGTAGCCCTACTAGCGGGAGGGCCAATGAGCAGTTCTTC.

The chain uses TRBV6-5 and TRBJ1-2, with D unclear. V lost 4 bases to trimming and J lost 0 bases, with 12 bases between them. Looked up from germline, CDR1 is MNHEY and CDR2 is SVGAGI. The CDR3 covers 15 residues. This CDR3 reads CASSFLPAANYGYTF. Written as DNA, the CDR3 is TGTGCCAGCAGTTTCTTGCCCGCAGCTAACTATGGCTACACCTTC.

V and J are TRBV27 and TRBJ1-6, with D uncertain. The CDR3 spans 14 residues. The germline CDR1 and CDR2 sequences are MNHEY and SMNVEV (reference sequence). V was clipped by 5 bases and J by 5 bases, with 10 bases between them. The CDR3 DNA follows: TGTGCCAGCAGTCTAGCAAGGAATAATTCACCCCTCCACTTT. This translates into CASSLARNNSPLHF.

The CDR3 DNA is TGTGCCAGCAGTTATTATCTCGGACAGGGAGGGAATGGCTACACCTTC. Its protein product is CASSYYLGQGGNGYTF. The rearrangement uses TRBV6-5 and TRBJ1-2, with TRBD1 identical over 8 bases. CDR1 MNHEY and CDR2 SVGAGI come from the germline V gene. CDR3 size: 16 residues. The V gene end was trimmed by 3 bases and the J gene end by 6 bases; junction bases not matched to a gene: 12.

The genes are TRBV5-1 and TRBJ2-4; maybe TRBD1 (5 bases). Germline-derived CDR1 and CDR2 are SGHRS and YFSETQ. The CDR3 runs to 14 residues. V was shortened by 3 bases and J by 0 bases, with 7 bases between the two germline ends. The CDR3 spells CASSSQGAKNIQYF. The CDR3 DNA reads TGCGCCAGCAGCTCTCAGGGAGCCAAAAACATTCAGTACTTC. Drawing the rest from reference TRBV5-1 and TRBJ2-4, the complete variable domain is KAGVTQTPRYLIKTRGQQVTLSCSPISGHRSVSWYQQTPGQGLQFLFEYFSETQRNKGNFPGRFSGRQFSNSRSEMNVSTLELGDSALYLCASSSQGAKNIQYFGAGTRLSVL.

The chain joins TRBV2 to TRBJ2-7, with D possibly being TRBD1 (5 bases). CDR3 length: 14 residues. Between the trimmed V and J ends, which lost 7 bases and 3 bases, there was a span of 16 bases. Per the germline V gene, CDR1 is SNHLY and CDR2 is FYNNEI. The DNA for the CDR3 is TGTGCCAGCATCGACCCAGGGCTAGACTACGAGCAGTACTTC. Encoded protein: CASIDPGLDYEQYF.

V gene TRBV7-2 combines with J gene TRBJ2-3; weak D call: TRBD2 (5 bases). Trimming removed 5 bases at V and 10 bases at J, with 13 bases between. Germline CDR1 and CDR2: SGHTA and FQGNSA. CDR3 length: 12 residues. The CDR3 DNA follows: TGTGCCAGCAGCCTCACGGGATTTCCGCAGTATTTT. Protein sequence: CASSLTGFPQYF. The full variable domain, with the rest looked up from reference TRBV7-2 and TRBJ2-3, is GAGVSQSPSNKVTEKGKDVELRCDPISGHTALYWYRQSLGQGLEFLIYFQGNSAPDKSGLPSDRFSAERTGGSVSTLTIQRTQQEDSAVYLCASSLTGFPQYFGPGTRLTVL.

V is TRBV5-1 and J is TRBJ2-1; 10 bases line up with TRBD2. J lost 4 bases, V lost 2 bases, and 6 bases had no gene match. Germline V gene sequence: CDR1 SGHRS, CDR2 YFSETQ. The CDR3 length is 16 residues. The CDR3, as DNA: TGCGCCAGCAGCTTTGGGCTAGCGGGGGAGTACAATGAGCAGTTCTTC. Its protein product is CASSFGLAGEYNEQFF.